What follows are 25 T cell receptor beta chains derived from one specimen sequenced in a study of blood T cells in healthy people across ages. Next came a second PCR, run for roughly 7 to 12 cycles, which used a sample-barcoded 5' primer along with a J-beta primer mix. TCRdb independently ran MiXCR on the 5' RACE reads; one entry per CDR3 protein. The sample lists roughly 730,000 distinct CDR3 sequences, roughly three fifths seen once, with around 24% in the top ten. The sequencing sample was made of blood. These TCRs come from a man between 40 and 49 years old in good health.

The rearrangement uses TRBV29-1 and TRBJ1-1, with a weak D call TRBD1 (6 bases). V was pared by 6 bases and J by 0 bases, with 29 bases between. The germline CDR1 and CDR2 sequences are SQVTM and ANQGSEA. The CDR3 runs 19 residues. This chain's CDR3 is CSVKNIQDRGWELNTEAFF. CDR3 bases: TGCAGCGTAAAAAACATCCAGGACAGAGGATGGGAGTTGAACACTGAAGCTTTCTTT. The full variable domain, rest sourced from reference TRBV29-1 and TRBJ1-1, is SAVISQKPSRDICQRGTSLTIQCQVDSQVTMMFWYRQQPGQSLTLIATANQGSEATYESGFVIDKFPISRPNLTFSTLTVSNMSPEDSSIYLCSVKNIQDRGWELNTEAFFGQGTRLTVV.

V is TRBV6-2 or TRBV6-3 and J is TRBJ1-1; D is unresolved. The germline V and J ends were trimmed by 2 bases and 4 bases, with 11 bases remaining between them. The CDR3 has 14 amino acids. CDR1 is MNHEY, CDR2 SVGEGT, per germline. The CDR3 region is CASSYPIPITEAFF. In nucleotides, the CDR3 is TGTGCCAGCAGTTACCCCATCCCGATCACTGAAGCTTTCTTT.

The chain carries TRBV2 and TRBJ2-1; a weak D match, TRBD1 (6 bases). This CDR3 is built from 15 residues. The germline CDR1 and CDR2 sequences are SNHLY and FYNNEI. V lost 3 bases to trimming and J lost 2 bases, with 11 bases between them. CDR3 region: CASSDYRAAYNEQFF. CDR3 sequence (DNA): TGTGCCAGCAGTGACTACAGGGCGGCCTACAATGAGCAGTTCTTC.

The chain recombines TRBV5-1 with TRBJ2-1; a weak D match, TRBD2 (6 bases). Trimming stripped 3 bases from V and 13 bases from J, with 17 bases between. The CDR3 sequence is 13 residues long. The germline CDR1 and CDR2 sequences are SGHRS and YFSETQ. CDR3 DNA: TGCGCCAGCAGCTCGGAAGCGGGTGGTCAACAGTTCTTC. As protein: CASSSEAGGQQFF. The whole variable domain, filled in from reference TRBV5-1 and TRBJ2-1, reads KAGVTQTPRYLIKTRGQQVTLSCSPISGHRSVSWYQQTPGQGLQFLFEYFSETQRNKGNFPGRFSGRQFSNSRSEMNVSTLELGDSALYLCASSSEAGGQQFFGPGTRLTVL.

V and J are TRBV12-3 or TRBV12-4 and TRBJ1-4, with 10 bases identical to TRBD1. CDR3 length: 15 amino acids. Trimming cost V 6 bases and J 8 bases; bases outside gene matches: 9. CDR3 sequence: CASSRGQGEREKLFF. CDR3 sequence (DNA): TGTGCCAGCAGCCGCGGACAGGGGGAAAGGGAAAAACTGTTTTTT.

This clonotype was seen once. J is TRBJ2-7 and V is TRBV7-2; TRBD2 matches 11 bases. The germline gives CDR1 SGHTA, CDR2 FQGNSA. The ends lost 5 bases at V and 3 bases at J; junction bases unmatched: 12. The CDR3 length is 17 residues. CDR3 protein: CASSLILAGGPRYEQYF. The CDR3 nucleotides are TGTGCCAGCAGCCTAATTTTAGCGGGAGGGCCCCGCTACGAGCAGTACTTC.

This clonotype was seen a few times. The CDR3 protein is CSAQNPSTDTQYF. CDR3 coding DNA: TGCAGTGCTCAGAACCCGAGTACGGATACGCAGTATTTT. The chain has TRBV20-1 and TRBJ2-3, with D unclear. The V end lost 5 bases, the J end lost 6 bases, and 15 bases lay between the germline ends. The CDR3 loop spans 13 amino acids. CDR1 and CDR2 (germline): DFQATT, SNEGSKA (reference sequence).

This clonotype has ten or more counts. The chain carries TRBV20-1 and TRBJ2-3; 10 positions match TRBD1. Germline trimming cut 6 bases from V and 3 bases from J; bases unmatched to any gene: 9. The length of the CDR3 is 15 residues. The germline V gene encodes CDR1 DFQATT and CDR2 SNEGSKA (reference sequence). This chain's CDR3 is CSAKSGTGVTDTQYF. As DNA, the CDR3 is TGCAGTGCAAAATCCGGGACAGGGGTTACAGATACGCAGTATTTT.

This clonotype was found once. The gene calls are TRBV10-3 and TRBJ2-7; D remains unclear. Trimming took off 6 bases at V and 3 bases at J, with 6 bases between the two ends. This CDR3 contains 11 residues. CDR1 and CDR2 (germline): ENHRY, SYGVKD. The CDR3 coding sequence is TGTGCCATCAGAGAAAACTACGAGCAGTACTTC. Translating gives CAIRENYEQYF.

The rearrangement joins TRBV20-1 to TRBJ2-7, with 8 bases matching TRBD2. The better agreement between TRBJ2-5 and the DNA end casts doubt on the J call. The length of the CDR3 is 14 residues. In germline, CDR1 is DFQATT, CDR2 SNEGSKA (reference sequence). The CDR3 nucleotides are TGCAGTGCTAGAGATCGAGGGGCGGGGGGGACCCAGTACTTC. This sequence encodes CSARDRGAGGTQYF.

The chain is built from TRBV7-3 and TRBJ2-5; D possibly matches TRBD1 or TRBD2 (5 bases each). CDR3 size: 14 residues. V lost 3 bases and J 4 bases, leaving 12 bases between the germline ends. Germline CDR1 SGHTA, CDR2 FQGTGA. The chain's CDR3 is CASSFGGMGETQYF. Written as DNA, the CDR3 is TGTGCCAGCAGCTTTGGGGGAATGGGAGAGACCCAGTACTTC.

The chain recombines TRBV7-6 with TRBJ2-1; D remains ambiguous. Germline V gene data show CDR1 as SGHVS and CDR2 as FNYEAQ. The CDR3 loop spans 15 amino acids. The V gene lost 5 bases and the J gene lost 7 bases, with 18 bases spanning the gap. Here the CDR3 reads CASSPTNIGGNEQFF. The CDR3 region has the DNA TGTGCCAGCAGCCCGACGAATATCGGTGGGAATGAGCAGTTCTTC.

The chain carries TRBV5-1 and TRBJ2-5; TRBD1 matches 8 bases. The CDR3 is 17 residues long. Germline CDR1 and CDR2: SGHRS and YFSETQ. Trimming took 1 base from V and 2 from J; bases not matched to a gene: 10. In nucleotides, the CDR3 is TGCGCCAGCAGCTTGCGCGGGCAGGGGGCTGTTCAAGAGACCCAGTACTTC. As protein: CASSLRGQGAVQETQYF.

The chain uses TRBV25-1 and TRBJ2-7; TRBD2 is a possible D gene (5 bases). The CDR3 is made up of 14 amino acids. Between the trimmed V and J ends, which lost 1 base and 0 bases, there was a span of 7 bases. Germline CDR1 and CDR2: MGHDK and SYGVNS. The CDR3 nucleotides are TGTGCCAGCAGTGAATCGGGAAACTCCTACGAGCAGTACTTC. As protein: CASSESGNSYEQYF.

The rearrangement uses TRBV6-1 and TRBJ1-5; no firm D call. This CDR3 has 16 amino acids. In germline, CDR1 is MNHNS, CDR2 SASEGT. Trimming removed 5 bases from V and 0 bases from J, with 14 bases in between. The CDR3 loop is CASSKDNMNSNQPQHF. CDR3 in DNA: TGTGCCAGCAGTAAGGATAATATGAATAGCAATCAGCCCCAGCATTTT.

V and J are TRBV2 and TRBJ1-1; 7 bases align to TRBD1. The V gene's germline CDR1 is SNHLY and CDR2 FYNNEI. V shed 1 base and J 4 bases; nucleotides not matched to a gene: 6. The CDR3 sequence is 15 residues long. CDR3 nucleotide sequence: TGTGCCAGCAGTGAAGACACCAACAGGGGCACTGAAGCTTTCTTT. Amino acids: CASSEDTNRGTEAFF.

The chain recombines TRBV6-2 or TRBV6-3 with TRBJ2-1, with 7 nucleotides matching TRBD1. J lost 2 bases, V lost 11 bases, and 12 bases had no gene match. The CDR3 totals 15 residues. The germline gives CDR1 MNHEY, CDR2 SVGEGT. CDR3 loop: CAHSRRQGPYNEQFF. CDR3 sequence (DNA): TGTGCCCATAGCCGTCGACAGGGCCCCTACAATGAGCAGTTCTTC.

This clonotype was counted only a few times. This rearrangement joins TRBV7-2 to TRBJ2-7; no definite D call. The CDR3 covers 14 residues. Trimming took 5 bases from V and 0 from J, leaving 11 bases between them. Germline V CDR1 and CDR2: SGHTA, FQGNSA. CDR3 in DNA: TGTGCCAGCAGCCCGACTCCGGACTCCTACGAGCAGTACTTC. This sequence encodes CASSPTPDSYEQYF.

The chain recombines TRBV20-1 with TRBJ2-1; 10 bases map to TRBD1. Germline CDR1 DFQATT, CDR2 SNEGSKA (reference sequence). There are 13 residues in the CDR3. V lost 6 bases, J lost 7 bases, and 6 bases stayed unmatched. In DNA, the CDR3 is TGCAGTGCAAGGGACAGGGGATCGAATGAGCAGTTCTTC. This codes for CSARDRGSNEQFF.

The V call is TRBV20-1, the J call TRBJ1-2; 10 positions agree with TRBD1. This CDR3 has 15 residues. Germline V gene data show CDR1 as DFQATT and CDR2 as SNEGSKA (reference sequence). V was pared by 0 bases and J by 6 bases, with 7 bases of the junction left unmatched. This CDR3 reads CSARDRTGTGDGYTF. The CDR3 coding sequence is TGCAGTGCTAGAGACAGAACCGGGACAGGGGATGGCTACACCTTC.

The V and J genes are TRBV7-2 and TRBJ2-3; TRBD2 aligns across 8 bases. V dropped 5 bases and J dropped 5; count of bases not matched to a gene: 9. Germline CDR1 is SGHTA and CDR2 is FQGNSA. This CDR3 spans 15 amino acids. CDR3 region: CASSIRGGWLDTQYF. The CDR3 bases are TGTGCCAGCAGCATCCGGGGGGGGTGGTTAGATACGCAGTATTTT. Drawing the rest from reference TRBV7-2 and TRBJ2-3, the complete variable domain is GAGVSQSPSNKVTEKGKDVELRCDPISGHTALYWYRQSLGQGLEFLIYFQGNSAPDKSGLPSDRFSAERTGGSVSTLTIQRTQQEDSAVYLCASSIRGGWLDTQYFGPGTRLTVL.

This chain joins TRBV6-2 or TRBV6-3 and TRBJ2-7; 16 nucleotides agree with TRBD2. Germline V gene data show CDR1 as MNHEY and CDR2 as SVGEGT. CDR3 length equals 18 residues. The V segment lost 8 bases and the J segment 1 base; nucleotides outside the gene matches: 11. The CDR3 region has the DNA TGTGCCAGCGGACAAGGGACTAGCGGGAGGGCATGGTCCTACGAGCAGTACTTC. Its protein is CASGQGTSGRAWSYEQYF.

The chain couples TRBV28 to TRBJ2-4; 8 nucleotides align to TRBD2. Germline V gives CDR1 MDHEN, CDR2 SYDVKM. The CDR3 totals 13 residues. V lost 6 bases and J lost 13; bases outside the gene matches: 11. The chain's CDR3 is CASRSGGPTEQYF. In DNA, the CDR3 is TGTGCCAGCAGATCGGGGGGGCCTACTGAGCAGTACTTC.

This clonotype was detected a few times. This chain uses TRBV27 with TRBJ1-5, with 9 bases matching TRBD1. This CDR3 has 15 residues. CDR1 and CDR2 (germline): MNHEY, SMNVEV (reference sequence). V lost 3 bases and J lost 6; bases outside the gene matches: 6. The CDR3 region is CASSLRGTGSQPQHF. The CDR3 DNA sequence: TGTGCCAGCAGTTTGAGGGGGACAGGGTCTCAGCCCCAGCATTTT.

The CDR3 nucleotides are TGTGCCAGCAGCTTGGTTGGACTAGCGGACAATGAGCAGTTCTTC. Amino acid sequence: CASSLVGLADNEQFF. The rearrangement uses TRBV5-5 and TRBJ2-1; the match to TRBD2 covers 10 bases. V lost 0 bases and J lost 5; bases outside the gene matches: 2. Germline V lookup: CDR1 SGHKS, CDR2 YYEKEE (reference sequence). The CDR3 runs 15 residues. The full variable domain, completed using reference TRBV5-5 and TRBJ2-1, is DAGVTQSPTHLIKTRGQQVTLRCSPISGHKSVSWYQQVLGQGPQFIFQYYEKEERGRGNFPDRFSARQFPNYSSELNVNALLLGDSALYLCASSLVGLADNEQFFGPGTRLTVL.